These T cell receptor beta chains were read from a single sample in a study of blood T cell repertoires in COVID-19. Sequenced by immunoSEQ multiplex PCR; TCRdb stores in-frame clones only, minus some. The sample lists approximately 40,000 clones; about four fifths were seen once. The sequencing input was peripheral blood. Receptor source: a woman between 55 and 75 years old with acute or convalescent COVID-19. Both conserved end residues are part of each CDR3. The order of the fields is V gene, clone size, D gene, J gene, CDR3 DNA, CDR3 protein. A D gene is named only where the DNA matches it firmly. Clone size appears in some rows only: once, few, many, or a class for an expanded clone.

V: TRBV30
size: -
D: -
J: TRBJ1-6
DNA: TGTGCCTGGAGTTTCCGGCGGGGTTCACCCCTCCACTTT
CDR3: CAWSFRRGSPLHF

V: TRBV7-8
size: -
D: -
J: TRBJ2-1
DNA: TGTGCCAGCAGCTCGAGAGGACCCCTGGGAGGCAATGAGCAGTTCTTC
CDR3: CASSSRGPLGGNEQFF

V: TRBV2
size: -
D: TRBD1
J: TRBJ1-2
DNA: TGTGCCAGCAGAGACACCCGACAGGGAGCTGGCTACACCTTC
CDR3: CASRDTRQGAGYTF

V: TRBV11-3
size: -
D: TRBD1
J: TRBJ1-1
DNA: TGTGCCAGCAGCCCGGGCAGGGGGTCCACTGAAGCTTTCTTT
CDR3: CASSPGRGSTEAFF

V: TRBV30
size: few
D: TRBD1
J: TRBJ1-4
DNA: TGTGCCTCCTCCGGGACAGGGAATGAAAAACTGTTTTTT
CDR3: CASSGTGNEKLFF

V: TRBV7-6
size: -
D: TRBD1
J: TRBJ1-2
DNA: TGTGCCAGCAGCCCCCAGACAGGGGGAAACTATGGCTACACCTTC
CDR3: CASSPQTGGNYGYTF

V: TRBV6-1
size: -
D: -
J: TRBJ1-5
DNA: TGTGCCAGCAGTGAAGTACAGATTCCCCAGCATTTT
CDR3: CASSEVQIPQHF

V: TRBV7-3
size: few
D: -
J: TRBJ2-2
DNA: TGTGCCAGCAGCCGTACTAGCCCCGGGGAGCTGTTTTTT
CDR3: CASSRTSPGELFF

V: TRBV19
size: -
D: -
J: TRBJ2-5
DNA: TGTGCCAGTACCCCGACAGGCGTACAAGAGACCCAGTACTTC
CDR3: CASTPTGVQETQYF

V: TRBV2
size: -
D: TRBD1
J: TRBJ1-3
DNA: TGTGCCAGCAGTGTGGACAGGTCTGGAAACACCATATATTTT
CDR3: CASSVDRSGNTIYF

V: TRBV5-1
size: -
D: TRBD1
J: TRBJ2-5
DNA: TGCGCCAGCAGCTTGGCAGGGGGTGAGGAGACCCAGTACTTC
CDR3: CASSLAGGEETQYF

V: TRBV6-6
size: -
D: -
J: TRBJ1-1
DNA: TGTGCCAGCAGCCCCCAGAGGAGTGGAGCTTTCTTT
CDR3: CASSPQRSGAFF

V: TRBV4-2
size: -
D: TRBD2
J: TRBJ2-5
DNA: TGTGCCAGCAGCGTAAGATATCAGCGGGGGGGCTCGGAGACCCAGTACTTC
CDR3: CASSVRYQRGGSETQYF

V: TRBV30
size: -
D: -
J: TRBJ1-1
DNA: TGTGCCTGGAGTGGAGCTGAAGCTTTCTTT
CDR3: CAWSGAEAFF

V: TRBV5-1
size: -
D: -
J: TRBJ2-3
DNA: TGCGCCAGCAGCCCCCAGCGGGCCACAGATACGCAGTATTTT
CDR3: CASSPQRATDTQYF

V: TRBV6-5
size: -
D: -
J: TRBJ2-7
DNA: TGTGCCAGCACCCCCCCGGGGACCTACGAGCAGTACTTC
CDR3: CASTPPGTYEQYF

V: TRBV5-1
size: -
D: TRBD2
J: TRBJ2-1
DNA: TGCGCCAGCAGCTCCGGAAGGACTAGCGGGGGGTTGTACAATGAGCAGTTCTTC
CDR3: CASSSGRTSGGLYNEQFF

V: TRBV5-4
size: -
D: TRBD2
J: TRBJ2-7
DNA: TGTGCCAGCAGCCCCGGGACTAGCGGGAGGTCCTACGAGCAGTACTTC
CDR3: CASSPGTSGRSYEQYF

V: TRBV10-2
size: -
D: TRBD2
J: TRBJ2-3
DNA: TGCGCCAGCAGTCCACTTACGGGGGGGGCGAGCACAGATACGCAGTATTTT
CDR3: CASSPLTGGASTDTQYF

V: TRBV19
size: -
D: TRBD1
J: TRBJ1-5
DNA: TGTGCCAGCAGCCGGGACAGGGGGGTACTTAGCAATCAGCCCCAGCATTTT
CDR3: CASSRDRGVLSNQPQHF

V: TRBV14
size: once
D: TRBD1
J: TRBJ2-2
DNA: TGTGCCAGCAGCCATTACCCCAGGGGGACCGGGGAGCTGTTTTTT
CDR3: CASSHYPRGTGELFF

V: TRBV6-6
size: -
D: TRBD1
J: TRBJ1-2
DNA: TGTGCCAGCAGTTACAGGGGACAGGGGACTTATGGCTACACCTTC
CDR3: CASSYRGQGTYGYTF

V: TRBV7-2
size: once
D: TRBD1
J: TRBJ2-2
DNA: TGTGCCAGCAGCTTTAGAGTCCGGACAGGGGGCCACACCGGGGAGCTGTTTTTT
CDR3: CASSFRVRTGGHTGELFF

V: TRBV7-8
size: -
D: TRBD2
J: TRBJ2-5
DNA: TGTGCCAGCAGCTCGGGGGGGGTGTGGGAGACCCAGTACTTC
CDR3: CASSSGGVWETQYF

V: TRBV19
size: -
D: TRBD1
J: TRBJ2-5
DNA: TGTGCCAGTAGTATCCTCTCCGTACCTTCGGCAGGGGGCGAGACCCAGTACTTC
CDR3: CASSILSVPSAGGETQYF

V: TRBV9
size: -
D: TRBD1
J: TRBJ1-2
DNA: TGTGCCAGCAGCTCCTTAGGACAGGGGGCCTATGGCTACACCTTC
CDR3: CASSSLGQGAYGYTF

V: TRBV7-6
size: -
D: TRBD1
J: TRBJ2-1
DNA: TGTGCCAGCAGCTTTTACAGGGGTTCCTACAATGAGCAGTTCTTC
CDR3: CASSFYRGSYNEQFF

V: TRBV2
size: few
D: -
J: TRBJ2-4
DNA: TGTGCCAGCAGTGAACTGGCTCTAGCCAAAAACATTCAGTACTTC
CDR3: CASSELALAKNIQYF

V: TRBV27
size: -
D: TRBD2
J: TRBJ2-1
DNA: TGTGCCAGCAGTCCCGCCGGGACTAGGGGGATCGAGCAGTTCTTC
CDR3: CASSPAGTRGIEQFF

V: TRBV7-2
size: -
D: TRBD2
J: TRBJ2-1
DNA: TGTGCCAGCAGCTTAGAATTTACTAGCGGGCGATACAATGAGCAGTTCTTC
CDR3: CASSLEFTSGRYNEQFF

V: TRBV7-9
size: -
D: TRBD1
J: TRBJ2-7
DNA: TGTGCCAGCAGCTTGACCGGGACAGCGAACGAGCAGTACTTC
CDR3: CASSLTGTANEQYF

V: TRBV7-9
size: -
D: -
J: TRBJ1-4
DNA: TGTGCCAGCAGGCCGGGGGTTCTTAATGAAAAACTGTTTTTT
CDR3: CASRPGVLNEKLFF

V: TRBV2
size: -
D: -
J: TRBJ1-2
DNA: TGTGCCACCCCGGTTGTGACAGCCTATGGCTACACCTTC
CDR3: CATPVVTAYGYTF

V: TRBV27
size: -
D: TRBD2
J: TRBJ2-1
DNA: TGTGCCAGCAGTGCAGACTTACTAGCGGATACCTACAATGAGCAGTTCTTC
CDR3: CASSADLLADTYNEQFF

V: TRBV19
size: -
D: -
J: TRBJ1-1
DNA: TGTGCCAGTAGTATTCCCTTAGGGGGAGGGACTGAAGCTTTCTTT
CDR3: CASSIPLGGGTEAFF

V: TRBV13
size: -
D: -
J: TRBJ2-4
DNA: TGTGCCAGCAGCTTGGGACTTGTCAAAAACATTCAGTACTTC
CDR3: CASSLGLVKNIQYF

V: TRBV3-1/TRBV3-2
size: -
D: TRBD2
J: TRBJ2-1
DNA: TGTGCCAGCAGCCAAGGAACTAGCGGGAGGTTGTGGGCACAGGGGCAGTTCTTC
CDR3: CASSQGTSGRLWAQGQFF

V: TRBV7-2
size: -
D: TRBD2
J: TRBJ2-3
DNA: TGTGCCAGCAGCGGACTAGCCACAGATACGCAGTATTTT
CDR3: CASSGLATDTQYF

V: TRBV27
size: -
D: -
J: TRBJ2-1
DNA: TGTGCCAGCAGTTTATTATCGGACTCCAGTGAGCAGTTCTTC
CDR3: CASSLLSDSSEQFF

V: TRBV6-5
size: -
D: -
J: TRBJ2-5
DNA: TGTGCCAGCAGCTCCCGGGACGTCGGGGGGACCCAGTACTTC
CDR3: CASSSRDVGGTQYF

V: TRBV5-1
size: -
D: -
J: TRBJ2-7
DNA: TGCGCCAGCAGCTTGACGCCCGGACAGACCTACGAGCAGTACTTC
CDR3: CASSLTPGQTYEQYF

V: TRBV18
size: -
D: -
J: TRBJ2-3
DNA: TGTGCCAGCTCCGTTAGCTTTGAATCCACAGATACGCAGTATTTT
CDR3: CASSVSFESTDTQYF